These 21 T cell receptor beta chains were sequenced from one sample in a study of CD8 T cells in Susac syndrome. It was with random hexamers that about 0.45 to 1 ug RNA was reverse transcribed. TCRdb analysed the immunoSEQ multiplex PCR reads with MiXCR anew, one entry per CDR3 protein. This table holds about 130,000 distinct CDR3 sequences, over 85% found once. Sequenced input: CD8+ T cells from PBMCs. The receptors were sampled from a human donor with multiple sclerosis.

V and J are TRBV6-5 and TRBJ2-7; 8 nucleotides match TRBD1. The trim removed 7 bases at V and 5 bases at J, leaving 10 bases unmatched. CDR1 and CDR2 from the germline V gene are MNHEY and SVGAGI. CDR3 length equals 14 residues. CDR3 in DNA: TGTGCCAGCACCTCGGACAGGGAACGACACGAGCAGTACTTC. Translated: CASTSDRERHEQYF.

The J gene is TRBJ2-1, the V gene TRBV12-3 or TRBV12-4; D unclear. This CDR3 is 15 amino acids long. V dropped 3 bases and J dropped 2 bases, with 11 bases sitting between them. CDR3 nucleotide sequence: TGTGCCAGCAGTTTTAGGGAAACCCCCTACAATGAGCAGTTCTTC. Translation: CASSFRETPYNEQFF.

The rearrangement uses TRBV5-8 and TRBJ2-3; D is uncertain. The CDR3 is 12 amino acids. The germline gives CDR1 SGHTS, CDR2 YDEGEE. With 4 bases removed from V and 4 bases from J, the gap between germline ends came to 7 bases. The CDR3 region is CASSNPADTQYF. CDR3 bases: TGTGCCAGCAGCAATCCGGCAGATACGCAGTATTTT.

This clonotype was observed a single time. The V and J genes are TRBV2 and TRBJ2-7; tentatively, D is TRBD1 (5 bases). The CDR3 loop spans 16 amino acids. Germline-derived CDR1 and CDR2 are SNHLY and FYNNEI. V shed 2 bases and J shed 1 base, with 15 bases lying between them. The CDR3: CASSETDRGYSYEQYV. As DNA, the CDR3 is TGTGCCAGCAGTGAAACCGACAGAGGATATTCCTACGAGCAGTACGTC.

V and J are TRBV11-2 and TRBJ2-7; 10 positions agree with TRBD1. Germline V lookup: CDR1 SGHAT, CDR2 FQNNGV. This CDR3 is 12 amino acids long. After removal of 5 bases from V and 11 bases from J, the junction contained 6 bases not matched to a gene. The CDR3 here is CASSEGGTGEYF. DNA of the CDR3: TGTGCCAGCAGCGAGGGCGGGACAGGGGAGTACTTC.

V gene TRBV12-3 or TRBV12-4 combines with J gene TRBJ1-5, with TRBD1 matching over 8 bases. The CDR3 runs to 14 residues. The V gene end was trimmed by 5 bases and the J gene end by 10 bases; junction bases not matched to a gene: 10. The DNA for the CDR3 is TGTGCCAGCAGTACGGACAGGGTGATTCAACCCCAGCATTTT. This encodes CASSTDRVIQPQHF.

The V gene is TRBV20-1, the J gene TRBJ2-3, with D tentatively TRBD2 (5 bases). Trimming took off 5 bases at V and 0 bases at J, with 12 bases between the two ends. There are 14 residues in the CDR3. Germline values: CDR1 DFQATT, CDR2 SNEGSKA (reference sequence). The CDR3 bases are TGCAGTGCTCTCAAGCTAGCTAGCACAGATACGCAGTATTTT. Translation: CSALKLASTDTQYF.

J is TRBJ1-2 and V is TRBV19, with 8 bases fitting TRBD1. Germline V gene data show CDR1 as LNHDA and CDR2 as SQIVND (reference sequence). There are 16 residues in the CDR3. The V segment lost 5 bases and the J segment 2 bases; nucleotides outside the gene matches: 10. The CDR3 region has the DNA TGTGCCAGTAGTCGCCCCCGGACAGGGAGAAACTATGGCTACACCTTC. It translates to CASSRPRTGRNYGYTF.

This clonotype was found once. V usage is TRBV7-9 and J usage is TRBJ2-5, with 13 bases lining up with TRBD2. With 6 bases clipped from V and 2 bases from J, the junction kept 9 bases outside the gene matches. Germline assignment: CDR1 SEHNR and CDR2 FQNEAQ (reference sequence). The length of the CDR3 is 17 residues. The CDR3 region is CASSPGLAGSGQETQYF. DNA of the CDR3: TGTGCCAGCAGTCCGGGACTAGCGGGGTCGGGGCAAGAGACCCAGTACTTC. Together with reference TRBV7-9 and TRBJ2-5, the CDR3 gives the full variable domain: DTGVSQNPRHKITKRGQNVTFRCDPISEHNRLYWYRQTLGQGPEFLTYFQNEAQLEKSRLLSDRFSAERPKGSFSTLEIQRTEQGDSAMYLCASSPGLAGSGQETQYFGPGTRLLVL.

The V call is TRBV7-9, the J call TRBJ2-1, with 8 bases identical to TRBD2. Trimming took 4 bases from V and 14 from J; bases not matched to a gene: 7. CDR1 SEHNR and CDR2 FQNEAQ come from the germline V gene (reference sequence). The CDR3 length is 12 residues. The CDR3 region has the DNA TGTGCCAGCAGCTCACATAGCGGGGCTGAGTTCTTC. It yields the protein CASSSHSGAEFF. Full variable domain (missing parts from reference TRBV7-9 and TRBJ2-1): DTGVSQNPRHKITKRGQNVTFRCDPISEHNRLYWYRQTLGQGPEFLTYFQNEAQLEKSRLLSDRFSAERPKGSFSTLEIQRTEQGDSAMYLCASSSHSGAEFFGPGTRLTVL.

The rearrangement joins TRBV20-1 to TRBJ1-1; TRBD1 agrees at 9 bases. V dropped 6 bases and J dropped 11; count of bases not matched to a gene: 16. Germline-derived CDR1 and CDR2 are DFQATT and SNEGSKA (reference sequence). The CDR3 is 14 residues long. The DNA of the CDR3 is TGCAGTGCCACGCGAAGCACAGGGGGCCGTTCGGCTTTCTTT. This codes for CSATRSTGGRSAFF.

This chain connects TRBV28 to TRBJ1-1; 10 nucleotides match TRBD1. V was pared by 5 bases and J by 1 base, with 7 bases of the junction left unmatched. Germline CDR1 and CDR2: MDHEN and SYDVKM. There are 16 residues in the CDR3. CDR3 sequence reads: CASSPLGTGANTEAFF. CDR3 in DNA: TGTGCCAGCAGTCCCCTGGGGACAGGGGCGAACACTGAAGCTTTCTTT.

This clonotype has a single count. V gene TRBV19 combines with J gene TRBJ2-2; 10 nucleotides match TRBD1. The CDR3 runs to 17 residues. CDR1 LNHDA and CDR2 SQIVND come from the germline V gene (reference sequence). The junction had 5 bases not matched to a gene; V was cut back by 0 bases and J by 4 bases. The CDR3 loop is CASSIDRGTGATGELFF. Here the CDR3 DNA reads TGTGCCAGTAGTATAGATCGGGGGACAGGGGCCACCGGGGAGCTGTTTTTT.

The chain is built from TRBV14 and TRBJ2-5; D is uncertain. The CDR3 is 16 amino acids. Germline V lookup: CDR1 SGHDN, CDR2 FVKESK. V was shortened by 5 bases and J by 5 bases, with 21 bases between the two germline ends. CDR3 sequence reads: CASSKFPSMLLETQYF. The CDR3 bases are TGTGCCAGCAGCAAGTTCCCAAGTATGTTGTTGGAGACCCAGTACTTC.

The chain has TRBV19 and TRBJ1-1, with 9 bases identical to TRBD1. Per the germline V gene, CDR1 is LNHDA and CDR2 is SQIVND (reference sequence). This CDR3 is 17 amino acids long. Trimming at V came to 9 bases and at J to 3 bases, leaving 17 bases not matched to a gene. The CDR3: CASEYRDRALSHTEAFF. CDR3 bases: TGTGCCAGCGAATACCGGGACAGGGCCTTGAGTCACACTGAAGCTTTCTTT. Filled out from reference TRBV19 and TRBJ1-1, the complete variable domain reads DGGITQSPKYLFRKEGQNVTLSCEQNLNHDAMYWYRQDPGQGLRLIYYSQIVNDFQKGDIAEGYSVSREKKESFPLTVTSAQKNPTAFYLCASEYRDRALSHTEAFFGQGTRLTVV.

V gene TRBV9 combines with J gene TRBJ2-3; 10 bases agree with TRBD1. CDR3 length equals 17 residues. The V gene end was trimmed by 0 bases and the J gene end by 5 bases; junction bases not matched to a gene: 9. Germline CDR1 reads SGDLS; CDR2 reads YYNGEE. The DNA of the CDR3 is TGTGCCAGCAGCGTAGTAGGGACAGGGGTTCCCGGAGATACGCAGTATTTT. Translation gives CASSVVGTGVPGDTQYF.

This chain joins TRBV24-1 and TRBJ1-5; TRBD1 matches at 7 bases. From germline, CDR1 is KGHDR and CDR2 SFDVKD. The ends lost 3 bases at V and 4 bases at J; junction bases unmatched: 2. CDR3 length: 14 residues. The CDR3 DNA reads TGTGCCACCAGTGATGCAGGGGGAAATCAGCCCCAGCATTTT. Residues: CATSDAGGNQPQHF.

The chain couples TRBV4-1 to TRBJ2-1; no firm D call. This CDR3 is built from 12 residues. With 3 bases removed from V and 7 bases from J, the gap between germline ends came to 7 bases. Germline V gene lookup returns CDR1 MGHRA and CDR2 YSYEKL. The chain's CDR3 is CASSHLGNEQFF. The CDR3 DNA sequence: TGCGCCAGCAGCCACCTAGGGAATGAGCAGTTCTTC.

CDR3 DNA: TGTGCCAGCAGTTTTGTCGGAATGGCCGGCTACACCTTC. It specifies CASSFVGMAGYTF. The chain couples TRBV12-3 or TRBV12-4 to TRBJ1-2; D uncertain. The CDR3 has 13 amino acids. V was trimmed by 3 bases and J by 8 bases, leaving 13 bases between them.

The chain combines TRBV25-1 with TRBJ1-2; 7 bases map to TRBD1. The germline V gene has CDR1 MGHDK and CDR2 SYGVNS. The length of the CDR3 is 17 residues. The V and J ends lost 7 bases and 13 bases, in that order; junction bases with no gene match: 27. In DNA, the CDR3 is TGTGCCAGCAAGTTTAAAAGGGGGCCGGTTTCGGTCTTGTCGGGCACCTTC. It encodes CASKFKRGPVSVLSGTF.

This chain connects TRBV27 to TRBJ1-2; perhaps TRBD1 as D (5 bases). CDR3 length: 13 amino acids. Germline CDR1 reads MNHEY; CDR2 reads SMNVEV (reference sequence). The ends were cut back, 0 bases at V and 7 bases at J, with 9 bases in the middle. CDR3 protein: CASSLSGDRGYTF. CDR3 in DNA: TGTGCCAGCAGTTTATCAGGGGATCGTGGCTACACCTTC.